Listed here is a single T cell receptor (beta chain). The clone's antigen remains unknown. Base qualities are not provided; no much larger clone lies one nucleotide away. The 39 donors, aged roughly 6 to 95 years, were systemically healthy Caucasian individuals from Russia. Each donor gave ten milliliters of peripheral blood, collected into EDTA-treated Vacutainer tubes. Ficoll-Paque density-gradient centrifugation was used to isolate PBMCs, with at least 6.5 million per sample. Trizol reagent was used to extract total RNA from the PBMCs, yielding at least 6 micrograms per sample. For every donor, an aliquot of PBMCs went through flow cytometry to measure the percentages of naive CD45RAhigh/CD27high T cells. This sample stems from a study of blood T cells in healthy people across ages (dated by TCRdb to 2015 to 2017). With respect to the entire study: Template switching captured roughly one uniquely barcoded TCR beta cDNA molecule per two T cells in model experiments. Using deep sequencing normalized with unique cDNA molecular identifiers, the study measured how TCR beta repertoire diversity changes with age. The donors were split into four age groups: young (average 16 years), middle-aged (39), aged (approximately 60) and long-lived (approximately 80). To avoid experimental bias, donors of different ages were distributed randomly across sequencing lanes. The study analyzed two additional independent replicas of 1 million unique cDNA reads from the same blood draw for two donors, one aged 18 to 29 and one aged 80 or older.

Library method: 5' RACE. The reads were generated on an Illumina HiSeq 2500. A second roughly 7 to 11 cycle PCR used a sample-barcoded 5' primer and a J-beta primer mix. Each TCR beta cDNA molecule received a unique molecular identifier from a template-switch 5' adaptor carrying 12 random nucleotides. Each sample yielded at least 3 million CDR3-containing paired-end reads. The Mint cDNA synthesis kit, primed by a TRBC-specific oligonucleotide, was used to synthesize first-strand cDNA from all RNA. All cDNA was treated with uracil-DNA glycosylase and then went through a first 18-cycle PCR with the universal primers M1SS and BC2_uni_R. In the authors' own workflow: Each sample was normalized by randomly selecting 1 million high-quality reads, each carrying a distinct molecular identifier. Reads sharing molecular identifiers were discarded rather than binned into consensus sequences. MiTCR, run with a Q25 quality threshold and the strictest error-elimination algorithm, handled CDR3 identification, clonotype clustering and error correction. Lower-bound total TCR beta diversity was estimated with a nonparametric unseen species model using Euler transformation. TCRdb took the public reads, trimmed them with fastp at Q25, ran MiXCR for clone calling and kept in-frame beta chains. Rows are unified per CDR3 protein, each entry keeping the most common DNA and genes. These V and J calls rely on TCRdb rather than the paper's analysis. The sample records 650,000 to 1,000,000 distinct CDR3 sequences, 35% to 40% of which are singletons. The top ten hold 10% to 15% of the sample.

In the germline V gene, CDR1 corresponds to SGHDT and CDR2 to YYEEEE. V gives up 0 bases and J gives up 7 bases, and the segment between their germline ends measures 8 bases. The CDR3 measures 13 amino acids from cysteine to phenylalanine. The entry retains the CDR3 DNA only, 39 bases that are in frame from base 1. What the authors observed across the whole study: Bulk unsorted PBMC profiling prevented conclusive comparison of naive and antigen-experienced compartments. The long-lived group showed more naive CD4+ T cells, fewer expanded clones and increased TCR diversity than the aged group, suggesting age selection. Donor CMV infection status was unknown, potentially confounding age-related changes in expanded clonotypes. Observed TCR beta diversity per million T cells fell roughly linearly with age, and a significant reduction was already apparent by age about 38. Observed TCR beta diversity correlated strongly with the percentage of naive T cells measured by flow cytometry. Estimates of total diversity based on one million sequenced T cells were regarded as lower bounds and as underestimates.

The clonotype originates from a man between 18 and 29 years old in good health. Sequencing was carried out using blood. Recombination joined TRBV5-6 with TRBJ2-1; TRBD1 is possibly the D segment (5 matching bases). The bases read TGTGCCAGCAGCTTGGCAGGGCCAAATGAGCAGTTCTTC. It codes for CASSLAGPNEQFF.